Below, 23 T cell receptor beta chains from the same sample are listed, as sequenced in a study of PD-1 blockade in classical Hodgkin lymphoma. TCRdb's copy holds only in-frame clones and misses some; the assay was immunoSEQ multiplex PCR. The profile covers 5,000 to 6,500 clones, with around 89% appearing a single time and about an eighth taken by the ten largest. As for time point: newly diagnosed, previously untreated cHL patient sample. CD8+ T cells were isolated from thawed PBMCs by magnetic negative selection. The sequenced sample consisted of CD8+ T cells from blood. The receptor set was obtained from a human donor with classical Hodgkin lymphoma.

V and J are TRBV9 and TRBJ1-3; D not resolved. Trimming left V 0 bases short and J 0 bases short, with 4 bases between. Germline V gene data show CDR1 as SGDLS and CDR2 as YYNGEE. This CDR3 comprises 14 residues. The CDR3 loop reads CASSVASSGNTIYF. CDR3 DNA: TGTGCCAGCAGCGTAGCCTCCTCTGGAAACACCATATATTTT. Variable domain in full (rest from reference TRBV9 and TRBJ1-3): DSGVTQTPKHLITATGQRVTLRCSPRSGDLSVYWYQQSLDQGLQFLIQYYNGEERAKGNILERFSAQQFPDLHSELNLSSLELGDSALYFCASSVASSGNTIYFGEGSWLTVV.

The chain recombines TRBV9 with TRBJ2-3, with a possible D match to TRBD1 (6 bases). Trimming removed 3 bases from V and 3 bases from J, with 14 bases in between. CDR1 is SGDLS, CDR2 YYNGEE, per germline. The CDR3 runs 15 residues. The CDR3 reads CASSATGSKTDTQYF. The DNA for the CDR3 is TGTGCCAGCAGCGCCACAGGGTCCAAAACAGATACGCAGTATTTT.

The chain carries TRBV15 and TRBJ2-3; 7 nucleotides line up with TRBD2. The CDR3 loop spans 15 amino acids. Per germline, CDR1 LNHNV and CDR2 YYDKDF (reference sequence). With V trimmed by 4 bases and J by 1 base, 5 bases remained unmatched. Written as DNA, the CDR3 is TGTGCCACCAGCATGAAGGGAGGGGGCACAGATACGCAGTATTTT. Translation: CATSMKGGGTDTQYF.

The genes are TRBV11-2 and TRBJ1-5; D not certain. The germline gives CDR1 SGHAT, CDR2 FQNNGV. This CDR3 region has 14 residues. With 5 bases removed from V and 4 bases from J, the gap between germline ends came to 12 bases. In DNA form, the CDR3 reads TGTGCCAGCAGCCTCGGATGGGGAAATCAGCCCCAGCATTTT. Protein: CASSLGWGNQPQHF.

This clone was detected once. The V gene is TRBV4-3, the J gene TRBJ1-1; no clear D. Trimming left V 0 bases short and J 2 bases short, with 10 bases between. CDR3 length: 15 amino acids. In germline, CDR1 is LGHNA, CDR2 YSLEER. The CDR3 DNA sequence: TGCGCCAGCAGCCAAGACCGGGGTTTCAACACTGAAGCTTTCTTT. Translating gives CASSQDRGFNTEAFF.

The chain uses TRBV7-2 and TRBJ2-5; D remains unclear. Germline-derived CDR1 and CDR2 are SGHTA and FQGNSA. V was pared by 2 bases and J by 3 bases, with 10 bases between. The CDR3 loop spans 14 amino acids. The CDR3 bases are TGTGCCAGCAGCTTAATCCCGGCTAAAGAGACCCAGTACTTC. Translating it yields CASSLIPAKETQYF. The variable domain in full, completed from reference TRBV7-2 and TRBJ2-5, reads GAGVSQSPSNKVTEKGKDVELRCDPISGHTALYWYRQSLGQGLEFLIYFQGNSAPDKSGLPSDRFSAERTGGSVSTLTIQRTQQEDSAVYLCASSLIPAKETQYFGPGTRLLVL.

This clone appeared a single time. The chain uses TRBV27 and TRBJ2-3; 11 positions match TRBD2. The ends lost 1 base at V and 4 bases at J; junction bases unmatched: 7. In germline, CDR1 is MNHEY, CDR2 SMNVEV (reference sequence). The length of the CDR3 is 17 residues. The DNA for the CDR3 is TGTGCCAGCAGTTTATTTCCTAGCGGGAGGAGCGCAGATACGCAGTATTTT. Its translation: CASSLFPSGRSADTQYF.

The sample holds one count of this clone. The V gene is TRBV7-6, the J gene TRBJ1-6, with a tentative D call TRBD1 (5 bases). Trimming pared 5 bases from V and 8 bases from J, leaving 34 bases between. This CDR3 is built from 21 residues. Germline CDR1 and CDR2: SGHVS and FNYEAQ. The CDR3 protein is CASSRLHSEAGTVRIDSPLHF. CDR3 sequence (DNA): TGTGCCAGCAGCCGACTTCATTCCGAAGCCGGGACGGTCCGTATAGATTCACCCCTCCACTTT. Full variable domain (rest looked up from reference TRBV7-6 and TRBJ1-6): GAGVSQSPRYKVTKRGQDVALRCDPISGHVSLYWYRQALGQGPEFLTYFNYEAQQDKSGLPNDRFSAERPEGSISTLTIQRTEQRDSAMYRCASSRLHSEAGTVRIDSPLHFGNGTRLTVT.

CDR3 amino acids: CASSQGYEQYF. DNA for the CDR3: TGTGCCAGCAGCCAGGGGTACGAGCAGTACTTC. The V and J genes are TRBV27 and TRBJ2-7, with TRBD1 as a possible D gene (6 bases). V lost 6 bases, J lost 4 bases, and 7 bases lay in between. The germline V gene has CDR1 MNHEY and CDR2 SMNVEV (reference sequence). The CDR3 contains 11 residues.

The chain employs TRBV7-9 and TRBJ2-2; no firm D call. The V end lost 5 bases, the J end lost 4 bases, and 11 bases lay between the germline ends. This CDR3 region has 14 residues. Per germline, CDR1 SEHNR and CDR2 FQNEAQ (reference sequence). The CDR3 nucleotides are TGTGCCAGCAGCCCGCCCAGGTTCACCGGGGAGCTGTTTTTT. This sequence encodes CASSPPRFTGELFF.

The chain recombines TRBV5-1 with TRBJ1-1, with 11 bases identical to TRBD1. From germline, CDR1 is SGHRS and CDR2 YFSETQ. V lost 6 bases to trimming and J lost 5 bases; unmatched junction nucleotides: 6. This CDR3 spans 14 amino acids. CDR3 sequence (DNA): TGCGCCAGCAATAAGGACAGGGGGCTTACTGAAGCTTTCTTT. Protein product: CASNKDRGLTEAFF.

The chain carries TRBV7-2 and TRBJ2-4; possibly TRBD2 for D (5 bases). V was cut by 1 base and J by 0 bases, with 16 bases left in between. Germline V gene sequence: CDR1 SGHTA, CDR2 FQGNSA. The CDR3 runs 18 residues. The CDR3 spells CASSLVVATTLAKNIQYF. The CDR3 DNA sequence: TGTGCCAGCAGCTTAGTCGTGGCGACTACCTTAGCCAAAAACATTCAGTACTTC.

The rearrangement joins TRBV2 to TRBJ2-7, with D maybe TRBD1 (7 bases). Trimming stripped 7 bases from V and 2 bases from J, with 21 bases between. The CDR3 consists of 16 residues. Germline V gene data show CDR1 as SNHLY and CDR2 as FYNNEI. Here the CDR3 reads CASTIIGGREAYEQYF. The CDR3 DNA reads as TGTGCCAGCACCATCATAGGGGGCAGGGAGGCCTACGAGCAGTACTTC.

This clone came up once. V gene TRBV5-6 combines with J gene TRBJ2-7; the D gene is possibly TRBD1 (6 bases). From germline, CDR1 is SGHDT and CDR2 YYEEEE. This CDR3 spans 13 amino acids. Trimming shortened V by 4 bases and J by 0 bases, and 8 bases separated the two germline ends. The CDR3 DNA sequence: TGTGCCAGCAGCCAGGGGTCCTCCTACGAGCAGTACTTC. It translates to CASSQGSSYEQYF.

The chain links TRBV2 to TRBJ1-1; D unclear. The CDR3 is made up of 12 amino acids. Germline-derived CDR1 and CDR2 are SNHLY and FYNNEI. V gave up 8 bases and J gave up 0 bases, with 7 bases separating them. The CDR3 nucleotides are TGTGCCAGCTTGAGGATGAACACTGAAGCTTTCTTT. This translates into CASLRMNTEAFF.

CDR3 DNA sequence: TGTGCCAGCAGCCCACGTATTAAGACAGGGACACCCCTCCACTTT. Protein sequence: CASSPRIKTGTPLHF. This chain connects TRBV7-2 to TRBJ1-6, with 7 bases that match TRBD1. Trimming removed 5 bases from V and 11 bases from J; junction bases left unmatched: 12. Germline loops: CDR1 SGHTA, CDR2 FQGNSA. This CDR3 region has 15 residues.

V gene TRBV7-6 combines with J gene TRBJ1-3; maybe TRBD1 (6 bases). In germline, CDR1 is SGHVS, CDR2 FNYEAQ. The CDR3 sequence is 16 residues long. Trimming cost V 5 bases and J 2 bases, with 16 bases left between them. CDR3 DNA sequence: TGTGCCAGCAGCCTCAGAGCAGGGGTTGCTGGAAACACCATATATTTT. This sequence encodes CASSLRAGVAGNTIYF.

The V gene is TRBV7-7, the J gene TRBJ2-6; no definite D call. The length of the CDR3 is 15 residues. Trimming took 5 bases from V and 5 from J, leaving 13 bases between them. The germline V gene encodes CDR1 SSHAT and CDR2 FNYEAQ (reference sequence). The CDR3 DNA reads as TGTGCCAGCAGCCTGCCACAAAGTCGGGCCAACGTCCTGACTTTC. Its translation is CASSLPQSRANVLTF.

The rearrangement joins TRBV5-6 to TRBJ2-7; the match to TRBD2 covers 12 bases. The CDR3 sequence is 15 residues long. J lost 4 bases, V lost 0 bases, and 2 bases had no gene match. Germline CDR1 reads SGHDT; CDR2 reads YYEEEE. The CDR3 here is CASSLGTSGVYEQYF. In nucleotides, the CDR3 is TGTGCCAGCAGCTTGGGGACTAGCGGGGTATACGAGCAGTACTTC.

The genes are TRBV5-6 and TRBJ2-7, with D possibly TRBD2 on 6 matching bases. Germline V gene data show CDR1 as SGHDT and CDR2 as YYEEEE. The CDR3 runs 14 residues. V shed 0 bases and J shed 5 bases, with 12 bases lying between them. The CDR3 nucleotides are TGTGCCAGCAGCTTGGGGCTAGCGAAACACGAGCAGTACTTC. Amino acid sequence: CASSLGLAKHEQYF.

This sequence joins TRBV4-3 and TRBJ1-1; D unclear. This CDR3 contains 15 residues. Looked up from germline, CDR1 is LGHNA and CDR2 is YSLEER. Trimming stripped 0 bases from V and 8 bases from J, with 16 bases between. Written as DNA, the CDR3 is TGCGCCAGCAGCCAAGATCGTTCTCTGGATCGGGAAGCTTTCTTT. Amino acids: CASSQDRSLDREAFF.

This sequence joins TRBV7-2 and TRBJ2-5, with TRBD2 identical over 16 bases. The V and J ends lost 5 bases and 2 bases, in that order; junction bases with no gene match: 8. The CDR3 is 18 residues long. Germline lookup yields CDR1 SGHTA and CDR2 FQGNSA. In nucleotides, the CDR3 is TGTGCCAGCAGCCTCGGGACTAGCGGGAGGGTGGGACAAGAGACCCAGTACTTC. Protein product: CASSLGTSGRVGQETQYF.

This clone showed up just once. The rearrangement uses TRBV6-5 and TRBJ2-2, with D uncertain. Germline-derived CDR1 and CDR2 are MNHEY and SVGAGI. This CDR3 has 14 residues. V shed 8 bases and J shed 3 bases, with 13 bases lying between them. The CDR3 nucleotides read TGTGCCAGCTCGTCCGGAGTATACACCGGGGAGCTGTTTTTT. It encodes CASSSGVYTGELFF.